Presented here are 28 T cell receptor beta chains from one specimen sequenced in a study of T cells after posttransplantation cyclophosphamide. Assay: immunoSEQ multiplex PCR; the TCRdb copy retains only in-frame clones and omits some. Listed for the sample are 35,000 to 55,000 clones, none seen a single time. The source material was PBMCs. The receptors shown here come from a man between 35 and 55 years old in good health, CMV-negative, and a related stem cell transplant donor.

Ten or more counts support this clone. This rearrangement joins TRBV10-3 to TRBJ2-2, with 10 nucleotides matching TRBD2. CDR3 length: 17 amino acids. Looked up from germline, CDR1 is ENHRY and CDR2 is SYGVKD. V was pared by 4 bases and J by 2 bases, with 7 bases of the junction left unmatched. Written as DNA, the CDR3 is TGTGCCATCAGTGCCACCGGGACTAGCGACAACACCGGGGAGCTGTTTTTT. Translation: CAISATGTSDNTGELFF.

This chain links TRBV7-8 with TRBJ1-5; weak D call: TRBD1 (5 bases). The CDR3 has 17 amino acids. Trimming removed 1 base at V and 1 base at J, with 14 bases between. Germline V gene lookup returns CDR1 SGHVS and CDR2 FQNEAQ. CDR3 residues: CASSLVVGGASNQPQHF. Here the CDR3 DNA reads TGTGCCAGCAGCTTAGTGGTCGGCGGGGCGAGCAATCAGCCCCAGCATTTT. The full variable domain, with the rest looked up from reference TRBV7-8 and TRBJ1-5, is GAGVSQSPRYKVAKRGQDVALRCDPISGHVSLFWYQQALGQGPEFLTYFQNEAQLDKSGLPSDRFFAERPEGSVSTLKIQRTQQEDSAVYLCASSLVVGGASNQPQHFGDGTRLSIL.

This clone was detected ten times or more. The rearrangement links TRBV6-5 to TRBJ2-5, with 8 nucleotides matching TRBD2. The length of the CDR3 is 15 residues. V was pared by 5 bases and J by 2 bases, with 7 bases of the junction left unmatched. Germline lookup yields CDR1 MNHEY and CDR2 SVGAGI. CDR3 nucleotides: TGTGCCAGCAGTACTCGGGGGACTAGTCAAGAGACCCAGTACTTC. It codes for CASSTRGTSQETQYF.

This clone was seen only a few times. This chain links TRBV6-5 with TRBJ2-7; 12 bases align to TRBD2. After removal of 3 bases from V and 3 bases from J, the junction contained 3 bases not matched to a gene. The CDR3 contains 15 residues. Germline CDR1 MNHEY, CDR2 SVGAGI. The chain's CDR3 is CASSYQTSGGYEQYF. CDR3 nucleotide sequence: TGTGCCAGCAGTTATCAGACTAGCGGGGGCTACGAGCAGTACTTC.

This clone came up many times. The rearrangement uses TRBV4-2 and TRBJ2-1; 9 bases are a match to TRBD2. The CDR3 consists of 17 residues. The junction had 7 bases not matched to a gene; V was cut back by 0 bases and J by 4 bases. Germline lookup yields CDR1 LGHNA and CDR2 YNFKEQ. CDR3 nucleotide sequence: TGTGCCAGCAGCCAAGAATTTAGCGGGAGCGCTTACAATGAGCAGTTCTTC. Translated, it gives CASSQEFSGSAYNEQFF.

This clone has ten or more counts. The chain combines TRBV7-3 with TRBJ2-3; 8 bases align to TRBD2. This CDR3 comprises 18 residues. Losses at the gene ends were 4 bases for V and 2 bases for J; bases not matched to a gene: 14. From germline, CDR1 is SGHTA and CDR2 FQGTGA. The CDR3 DNA reads as TGTGCCAGCAGCTCCCACGGACTAGCTTTGGGGAACACAGATACGCAGTATTTT. The encoded protein is CASSSHGLALGNTDTQYF.

This clone has ten or more counts. J is TRBJ1-2 and V is TRBV7-9, with TRBD1 identical over 10 bases. The V gene's germline CDR1 is SEHNR and CDR2 FQNEAQ (reference sequence). Trimming removed 5 bases from V and 4 bases from J; junction bases left unmatched: 7. This CDR3 comprises 15 residues. CDR3 coding DNA: TGTGCCAGCAGCCCCGGGACAGGGGACCGCTATGGCTACACCTTC. Its protein is CASSPGTGDRYGYTF.

This clone was recorded many times. The rearrangement links TRBV11-2 to TRBJ2-1; tentative D call: TRBD2 (5 bases). The CDR3 is 11 amino acids. Germline assignment: CDR1 SGHAT and CDR2 FQNNGV. Deletions cut 6 bases from V and 9 bases from J, with 9 bases between. The CDR3 loop reads CASRAGTEQFF. In DNA form, the CDR3 reads TGTGCCAGCAGGGCGGGCACTGAGCAGTTCTTC.

This clone was recorded at least ten times. The rearrangement links TRBV15 to TRBJ1-5; D ambiguous. Between the trimmed V and J ends, which lost 0 bases and 4 bases, there was a span of 4 bases. Per the germline V gene, CDR1 is LNHNV and CDR2 is YYDKDF (reference sequence). The CDR3 covers 13 residues. The CDR3 loop reads CATSRDPNQPQHF. The CDR3 DNA sequence: TGTGCCACCAGCAGAGACCCAAATCAGCCCCAGCATTTT.

The table lists this clone with a few counts. One end of the junction varies from germline; a read error may be responsible. The same CDR3 is also encoded by other DNA sequences in this sample. J is TRBJ1-6 and V is TRBV6-1, with TRBD1 identical over 8 bases. Germline V gene data show CDR1 as MNHNS and CDR2 as SASEGT. The CDR3 extends over 14 amino acids. CDR3 sequence: CASREQGERSPLHF. The CDR3 DNA sequence: TGTGCCAGCAGGGAACAGGGGGAACGGTCACCCCTCCACTTC.

The chain combines TRBV18 with TRBJ1-2, with D hard to call. CDR1 is KGHSH, CDR2 LQKENI, per germline. CDR3 length: 14 residues. With 1 base removed from V and 0 bases from J, the gap between germline ends came to 6 bases. The CDR3 DNA reads TGTGCCAGCTCACCACAGCCTACTAACTATGGCTACACCTTC. Translation gives CASSPQPTNYGYTF.

This clone was seen at least ten times. The chain carries TRBV5-5 and TRBJ2-2; TRBD2 is a possible D gene (5 bases). Trimming pared 0 bases from V and 0 bases from J, leaving 6 bases between. Germline CDR1 reads SGHKS; CDR2 reads YYEKEE (reference sequence). CDR3 length: 15 amino acids. The CDR3 sequence is CASSLVGTNTGELFF. The CDR3 DNA is TGTGCCAGCAGCTTGGTCGGGACGAACACCGGGGAGCTGTTTTTT.

This clone was seen repeatedly, ten times or more. The rearrangement uses TRBV7-6 and TRBJ2-5; a possible D gene is TRBD1 (6 bases). The CDR3 has 13 amino acids. Between the trimmed V and J ends, which lost 5 bases and 5 bases, there was a span of 12 bases. CDR1 and CDR2 from the germline V gene are SGHVS and FNYEAQ. CDR3 sequence (DNA): TGTGCCAGCAGCAGCGGACAGTTTGAGACCCAGTACTTC. It codes for CASSSGQFETQYF. Combining the CDR3 with reference TRBV7-6 and TRBJ2-5 gives the whole variable domain GAGVSQSPRYKVTKRGQDVALRCDPISGHVSLYWYRQALGQGPEFLTYFNYEAQQDKSGLPNDRFSAERPEGSISTLTIQRTEQRDSAMYRCASSSGQFETQYFGPGTRLLVL.

This clone has only a few counts. The rearrangement uses TRBV9 and TRBJ2-1; TRBD2 matches 10 bases. CDR1 and CDR2 (germline): SGDLS, YYNGEE. The CDR3 is 15 amino acids. With 5 bases clipped from V and 4 bases from J, the junction kept 6 bases outside the gene matches. CDR3 nucleotide sequence: TGTGCCAGCAGGGCTAGCGGGGGACAATACAATGAGCAGTTCTTC. Protein: CASRASGGQYNEQFF.

This clone occurred many times. This chain joins TRBV5-4 and TRBJ1-2; D is perhaps TRBD1 (6 bases). V lost 0 bases to trimming and J lost 1 base, with 13 bases between them. This CDR3 spans 16 amino acids. Germline assignment: CDR1 SGHNT and CDR2 YYREEE (reference sequence). CDR3 protein: CASSLAQGQLNYGYTF. The CDR3 bases are TGTGCCAGCAGCTTGGCCCAAGGACAGCTTAACTATGGCTACACCTTC.

This clone was counted ten times or more. The chain links TRBV2 to TRBJ1-5, with a weak D call TRBD1 (5 bases). Germline loops: CDR1 SNHLY, CDR2 FYNNEI. V was clipped by 4 bases and J by 6 bases, with 10 bases between them. The CDR3 extends over 13 amino acids. This CDR3 reads CASSAGLFQPQHF. The CDR3 DNA follows: TGTGCCAGCAGTGCAGGGTTATTTCAGCCCCAGCATTTT.

The chain is built from TRBV30 and TRBJ1-2; D not certain. V lost 2 bases and J 4 bases, leaving 8 bases between the germline ends. Germline-derived CDR1 and CDR2 are GTSNPN and SVGIG (reference sequence). The CDR3 has 12 residues. CDR3 sequence reads: CAWSPVLYGYTF. The CDR3 DNA reads as TGTGCCTGGAGTCCGGTCCTCTATGGCTACACCTTC.

This clone has at least ten counts. V is TRBV5-6 and J is TRBJ1-2, with a tentative D call TRBD1 (6 bases). The CDR3 extends over 14 amino acids. The V gene's germline CDR1 is SGHDT and CDR2 YYEEEE. V lost 4 bases and J lost 1, with 11 bases in between. The CDR3 DNA reads as TGTGCCAGCAGCACACGGACAGTTAACTATGGCTACACCTTC. Residues: CASSTRTVNYGYTF.

The rearrangement uses TRBV25-1 and TRBJ1-4; D might be TRBD1 (5 bases). CDR1 and CDR2 from the germline V gene are MGHDK and SYGVNS. The CDR3 loop spans 15 amino acids. V gave up 1 base and J gave up 4 bases, with 10 bases separating them. In nucleotides, the CDR3 is TGTGCCAGCAGTGAATTGGACACCATTAATGAAAAACTGTTTTTT. It yields the protein CASSELDTINEKLFF.

This clone was seen only a few times. The chain is built from TRBV25-1 and TRBJ1-6; no clear D. V lost 5 bases to trimming and J lost 9 bases, with 17 bases between them. The germline V gene encodes CDR1 MGHDK and CDR2 SYGVNS. CDR3 length: 15 amino acids. The chain's CDR3 is CASSPFRGSSSPLHF. The CDR3 coding sequence is TGTGCCAGCAGTCCTTTCCGAGGGAGCAGTTCACCCCTCCACTTT.

The CDR3 protein is CASSLVTSGGLNEQFF. CDR3 nucleotides: TGTGCCAGCAGCTTAGTGACTAGCGGGGGGCTCAATGAGCAGTTCTTC. V and J are TRBV11-1 and TRBJ2-1; 13 bases match TRBD2. Germline V gives CDR1 SGHAT, CDR2 FQDESV (reference sequence). Germline trimming cut 1 base from V and 6 bases from J; bases unmatched to any gene: 3. There are 16 residues in the CDR3.

This rearrangement joins TRBV5-1 to TRBJ2-1, with 12 positions matching TRBD2. From germline, CDR1 is SGHRS and CDR2 YFSETQ. With V trimmed by 1 base and J by 5 bases, 16 bases remained unmatched. This CDR3 has 20 residues. The CDR3 bases are TGCGCCAGCAGCTTGTCAACTCTAGCGGGAGGGCCGGGAATGGACAATGAGCAGTTCTTC. It yields the protein CASSLSTLAGGPGMDNEQFF.

This clone occurred many times. The V call is TRBV15, the J call TRBJ2-3, with D perhaps TRBD2 (5 bases). Germline assignment: CDR1 LNHNV and CDR2 YYDKDF (reference sequence). The CDR3 has 14 amino acids. Between the trimmed V and J ends, which lost 0 bases and 6 bases, there was a span of 10 bases. The CDR3 loop is CATSRDGSQDTQYF. For the CDR3, the DNA is TGTGCCACCAGCAGAGATGGGAGTCAGGATACGCAGTATTTT.

There are many counts of this clone. This sequence joins TRBV7-8 and TRBJ1-5; D uncertain. CDR1 and CDR2 (germline): SGHVS, FQNEAQ. The CDR3 is 19 residues long. Trimming took 0 bases from V and 0 from J, leaving 18 bases between them. This chain's CDR3 is CASSLARGGLFYSNQPQHF. DNA for the CDR3: TGTGCCAGCAGCTTAGCGCGAGGAGGGCTCTTCTATAGCAATCAGCCCCAGCATTTT. The whole variable domain, filled in from reference TRBV7-8 and TRBJ1-5, reads GAGVSQSPRYKVAKRGQDVALRCDPISGHVSLFWYQQALGQGPEFLTYFQNEAQLDKSGLPSDRFFAERPEGSVSTLKIQRTQQEDSAVYLCASSLARGGLFYSNQPQHFGDGTRLSIL.

At least ten counts were recorded for this clone. The chain uses TRBV10-3 and TRBJ2-6; TRBD1 matches 7 bases. This CDR3 has 18 amino acids. Looked up from germline, CDR1 is ENHRY and CDR2 is SYGVKD. The junction had 8 bases not matched to a gene; V was cut back by 3 bases and J by 0 bases. Here the CDR3 DNA reads TGTGCCATCAGTGAACCGGGACAGAGTCCCTCTGGGGCCAACGTCCTGACTTTC. Translated: CAISEPGQSPSGANVLTF.

This clone was recorded at least ten times. The CDR3 sequence: CASSLETGTNQPQHF. The CDR3 DNA follows: TGCGCCAGCAGCTTGGAGACAGGGACAAATCAGCCCCAGCATTTT. This sequence joins TRBV5-1 and TRBJ1-5, with 7 bases aligning to TRBD1. The CDR3 covers 15 residues. The germline V gene encodes CDR1 SGHRS and CDR2 YFSETQ. The trim removed 0 bases at V and 4 bases at J, leaving 4 bases unmatched. The full variable domain, its missing parts supplied by reference TRBV5-1 and TRBJ1-5, is KAGVTQTPRYLIKTRGQQVTLSCSPISGHRSVSWYQQTPGQGLQFLFEYFSETQRNKGNFPGRFSGRQFSNSRSEMNVSTLELGDSALYLCASSLETGTNQPQHFGDGTRLSIL.

There are many counts of this clone. The J gene is TRBJ2-7, the V gene TRBV4-1; TRBD1 matches at 11 bases. Trimming cost V 1 base and J 3 bases; bases outside gene matches: 5. CDR3 length: 16 residues. The germline V gene has CDR1 MGHRA and CDR2 YSYEKL. In DNA form, the CDR3 reads TGCGCCAGCAGCCAAGCTCCGGGACAGGGGGTCTACGAGCAGTACTTC. Translated: CASSQAPGQGVYEQYF.

This clone was counted many times. V is TRBV30 and J is TRBJ2-7, with D possibly TRBD1 on 5 matching bases. Trimming shortened V by 2 bases and J by 3 bases, and 5 bases separated the two germline ends. Germline CDR1 GTSNPN, CDR2 SVGIG (reference sequence). The CDR3 totals 11 residues. CDR3 nucleotides: TGTGCCTGGAGTAGGGGCTACGAGCAGTACGTC. The encoded protein is CAWSRGYEQYV.